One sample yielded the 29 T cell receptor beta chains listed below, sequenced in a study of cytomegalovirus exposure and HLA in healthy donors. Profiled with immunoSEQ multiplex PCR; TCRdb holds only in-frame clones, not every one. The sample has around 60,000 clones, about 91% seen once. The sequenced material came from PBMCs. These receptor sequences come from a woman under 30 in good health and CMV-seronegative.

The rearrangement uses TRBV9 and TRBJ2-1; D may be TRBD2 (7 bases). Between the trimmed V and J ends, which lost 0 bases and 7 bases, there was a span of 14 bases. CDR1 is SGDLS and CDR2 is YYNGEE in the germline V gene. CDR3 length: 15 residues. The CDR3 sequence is CASSVEGGPTNEQFF. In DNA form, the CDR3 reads TGTGCCAGCAGCGTAGAGGGGGGGCCCACGAATGAGCAGTTCTTC.

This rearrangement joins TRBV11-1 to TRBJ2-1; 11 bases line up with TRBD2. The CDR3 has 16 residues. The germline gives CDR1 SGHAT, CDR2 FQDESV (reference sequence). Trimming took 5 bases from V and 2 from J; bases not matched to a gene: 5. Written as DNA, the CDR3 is TGTGCCAGCAGCCTGGGACTAGCGGACGCCTACAATGAGCAGTTCTTC. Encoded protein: CASSLGLADAYNEQFF.

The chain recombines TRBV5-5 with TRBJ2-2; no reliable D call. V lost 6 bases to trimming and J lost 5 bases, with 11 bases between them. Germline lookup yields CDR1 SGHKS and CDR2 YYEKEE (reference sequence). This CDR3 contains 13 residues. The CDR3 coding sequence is TGTGCCAGCATTCCCCCCGGGACCGGGGAGCTGTTTTTT. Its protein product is CASIPPGTGELFF.

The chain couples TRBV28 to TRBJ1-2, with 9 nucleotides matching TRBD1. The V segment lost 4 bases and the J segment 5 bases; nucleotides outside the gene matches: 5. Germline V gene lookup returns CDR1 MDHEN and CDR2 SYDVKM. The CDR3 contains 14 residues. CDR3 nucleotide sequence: TGTGCCAGCAGTTGGACAGGGGAGGGATATGGCTACACCTTC. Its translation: CASSWTGEGYGYTF.

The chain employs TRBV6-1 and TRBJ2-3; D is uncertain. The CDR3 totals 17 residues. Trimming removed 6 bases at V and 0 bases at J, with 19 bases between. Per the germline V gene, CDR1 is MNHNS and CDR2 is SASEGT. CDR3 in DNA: TGTGCCAGCAGCGAATCCCTCGAGGCAGCTAGCACAGATACGCAGTATTTT. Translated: CASSESLEAASTDTQYF.

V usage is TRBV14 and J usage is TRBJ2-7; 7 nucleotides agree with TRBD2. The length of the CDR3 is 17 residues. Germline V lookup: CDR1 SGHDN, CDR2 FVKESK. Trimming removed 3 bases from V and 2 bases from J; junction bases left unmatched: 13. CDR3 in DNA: TGTGCCAGCAGCCACGGAGTGGTGCGGGAGACCCCCTACGAGCAGTACTTC. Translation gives CASSHGVVRETPYEQYF. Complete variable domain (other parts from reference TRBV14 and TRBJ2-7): EAGVTQFPSHSVIEKGQTVTLRCDPISGHDNLYWYRRVMGKEIKFLLHFVKESKQDESGMPNNRFLAERTGGTYSTLKVQPAELEDSGVYFCASSHGVVRETPYEQYFGPGTRLTVT.

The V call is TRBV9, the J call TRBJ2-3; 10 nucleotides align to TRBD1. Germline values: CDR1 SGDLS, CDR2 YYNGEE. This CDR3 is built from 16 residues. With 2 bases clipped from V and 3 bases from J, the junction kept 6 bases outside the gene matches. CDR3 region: CASSVGQGLLTDTQYF. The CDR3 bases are TGTGCCAGCAGCGTGGGACAGGGGCTATTGACAGATACGCAGTATTTT.

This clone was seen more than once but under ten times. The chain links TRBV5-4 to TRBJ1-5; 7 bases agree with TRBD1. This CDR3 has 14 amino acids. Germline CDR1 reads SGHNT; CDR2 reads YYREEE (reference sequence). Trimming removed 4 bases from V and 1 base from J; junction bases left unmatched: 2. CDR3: CASSVGGSNQPQHF. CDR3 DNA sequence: TGTGCCAGCAGCGTAGGGGGCAGCAATCAGCCCCAGCATTTT.

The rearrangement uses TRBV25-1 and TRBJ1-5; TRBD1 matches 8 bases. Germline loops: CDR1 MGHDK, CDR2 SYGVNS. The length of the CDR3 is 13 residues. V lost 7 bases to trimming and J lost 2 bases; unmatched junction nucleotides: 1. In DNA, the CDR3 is TGTGCCAGCAAGGGACAGGGCAATCAGCCCCAGCATTTT. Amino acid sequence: CASKGQGNQPQHF.

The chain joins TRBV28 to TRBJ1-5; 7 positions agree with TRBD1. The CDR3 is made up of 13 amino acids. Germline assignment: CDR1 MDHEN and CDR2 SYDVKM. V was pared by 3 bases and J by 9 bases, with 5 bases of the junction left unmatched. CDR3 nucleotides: TGTGCCAGCAGTTTTCGGGACAGCAGGCCCCAGCATTTT. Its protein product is CASSFRDSRPQHF.

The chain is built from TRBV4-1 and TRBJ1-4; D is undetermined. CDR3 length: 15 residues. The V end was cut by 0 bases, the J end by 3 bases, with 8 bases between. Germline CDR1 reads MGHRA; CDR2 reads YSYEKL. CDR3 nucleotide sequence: TGCGCCAGCAGCCAAGATCTGTTTGCTAATGAAAAACTGTTTTTT. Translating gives CASSQDLFANEKLFF.

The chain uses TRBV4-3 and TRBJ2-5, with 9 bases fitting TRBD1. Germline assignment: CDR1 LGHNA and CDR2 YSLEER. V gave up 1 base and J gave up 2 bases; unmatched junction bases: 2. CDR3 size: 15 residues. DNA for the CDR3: TGCGCCAGCAGCCAAGGGACAGGGGTTCAAGAGACCCAGTACTTC. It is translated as CASSQGTGVQETQYF.

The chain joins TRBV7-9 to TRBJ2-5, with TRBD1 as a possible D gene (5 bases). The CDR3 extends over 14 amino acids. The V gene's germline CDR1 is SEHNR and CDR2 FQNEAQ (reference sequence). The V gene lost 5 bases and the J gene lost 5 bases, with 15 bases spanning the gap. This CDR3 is CASSPQGAWETQYF. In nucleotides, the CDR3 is TGTGCCAGCAGCCCCCAAGGGGCCTGGGAGACCCAGTACTTC.

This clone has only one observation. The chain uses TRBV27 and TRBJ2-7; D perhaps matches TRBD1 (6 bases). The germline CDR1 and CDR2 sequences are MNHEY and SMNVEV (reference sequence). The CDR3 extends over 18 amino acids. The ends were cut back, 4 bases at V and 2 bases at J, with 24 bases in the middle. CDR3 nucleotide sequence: TGTGCCAGCAGTTCTCCGAGACCCGGGACAAGGACCCCCTACGAGCAGTACTTC. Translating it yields CASSSPRPGTRTPYEQYF.

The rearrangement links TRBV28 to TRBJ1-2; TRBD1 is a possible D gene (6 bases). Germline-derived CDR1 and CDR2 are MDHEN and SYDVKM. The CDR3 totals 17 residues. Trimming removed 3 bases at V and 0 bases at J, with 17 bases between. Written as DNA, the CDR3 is TGTGCCAGCAGTTTTGGTATAGGGGGTCTAGCTAACTATGGCTACACCTTC. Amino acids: CASSFGIGGLANYGYTF.

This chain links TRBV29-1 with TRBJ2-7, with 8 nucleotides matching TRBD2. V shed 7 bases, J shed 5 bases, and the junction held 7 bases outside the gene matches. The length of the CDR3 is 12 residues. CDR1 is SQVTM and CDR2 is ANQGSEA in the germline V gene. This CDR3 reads CSASRAGDEQYF. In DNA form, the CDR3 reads TGCAGCGCCTCTAGAGCGGGAGACGAGCAGTACTTC.

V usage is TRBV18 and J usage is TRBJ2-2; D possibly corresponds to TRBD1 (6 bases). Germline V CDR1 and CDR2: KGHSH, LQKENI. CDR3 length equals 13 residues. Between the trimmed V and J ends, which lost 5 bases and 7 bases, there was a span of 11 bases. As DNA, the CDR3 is TGTGCCAGCTCAACCACCAGGGGCGGGGAGCTGTTTTTT. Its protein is CASSTTRGGELFF.

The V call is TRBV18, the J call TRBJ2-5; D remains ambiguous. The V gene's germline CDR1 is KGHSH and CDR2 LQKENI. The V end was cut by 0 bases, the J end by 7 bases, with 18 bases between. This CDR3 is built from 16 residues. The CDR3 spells CASSPPRIGSPGTQYF. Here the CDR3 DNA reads TGTGCCAGCTCACCACCGAGAATCGGCAGCCCAGGGACCCAGTACTTC.

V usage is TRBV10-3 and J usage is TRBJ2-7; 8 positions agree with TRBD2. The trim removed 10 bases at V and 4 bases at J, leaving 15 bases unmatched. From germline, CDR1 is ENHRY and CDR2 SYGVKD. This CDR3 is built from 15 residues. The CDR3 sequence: CATDTGSGGRYEQYF. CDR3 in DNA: TGTGCCACTGACACAGGGTCGGGGGGGCGGTACGAGCAGTACTTC.

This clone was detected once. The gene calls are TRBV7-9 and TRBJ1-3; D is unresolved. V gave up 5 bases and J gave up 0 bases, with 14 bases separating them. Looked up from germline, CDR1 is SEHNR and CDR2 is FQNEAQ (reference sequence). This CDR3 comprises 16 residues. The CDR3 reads CASSPGDGLSGNTIYF. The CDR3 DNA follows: TGTGCCAGCAGCCCAGGAGACGGACTCTCTGGAAACACCATATATTTT. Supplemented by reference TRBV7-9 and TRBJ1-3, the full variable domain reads DTGVSQNPRHKITKRGQNVTFRCDPISEHNRLYWYRQTLGQGPEFLTYFQNEAQLEKSRLLSDRFSAERPKGSFSTLEIQRTEQGDSAMYLCASSPGDGLSGNTIYFGEGSWLTVV.

This chain's CDR3 is CASSQALASFGHEQYF. The CDR3 nucleotides read TGCGCCAGCAGCCAAGCCCTAGCTAGTTTCGGCCACGAGCAGTACTTC. This chain uses TRBV4-3 with TRBJ2-7; weak D call: TRBD2 (5 bases). This CDR3 has 16 amino acids. Germline CDR1 is LGHNA and CDR2 is YSLEER. V gave up 1 base and J gave up 5 bases, with 18 bases separating them.

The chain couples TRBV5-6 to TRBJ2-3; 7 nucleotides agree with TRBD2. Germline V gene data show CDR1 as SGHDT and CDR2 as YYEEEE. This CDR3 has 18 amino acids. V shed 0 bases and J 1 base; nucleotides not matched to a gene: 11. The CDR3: CASSLVPSGRYGTDTQYF. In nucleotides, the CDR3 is TGTGCCAGCAGCTTGGTACCTAGCGGAAGGTATGGCACAGATACGCAGTATTTT.

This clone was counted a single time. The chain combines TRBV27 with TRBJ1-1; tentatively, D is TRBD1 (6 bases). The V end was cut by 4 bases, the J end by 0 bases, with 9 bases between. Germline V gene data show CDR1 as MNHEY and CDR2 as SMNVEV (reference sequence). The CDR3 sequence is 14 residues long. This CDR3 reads CASSYGTLNTEAFF. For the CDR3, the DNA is TGTGCCAGCAGTTATGGGACACTGAACACTGAAGCTTTCTTT.

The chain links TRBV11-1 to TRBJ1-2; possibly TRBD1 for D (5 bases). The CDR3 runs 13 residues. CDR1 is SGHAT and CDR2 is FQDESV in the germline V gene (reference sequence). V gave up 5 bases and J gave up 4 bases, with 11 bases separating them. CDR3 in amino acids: CASSQDRVYGYTF. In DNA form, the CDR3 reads TGTGCCAGCAGCCAAGACAGAGTCTATGGCTACACCTTC.

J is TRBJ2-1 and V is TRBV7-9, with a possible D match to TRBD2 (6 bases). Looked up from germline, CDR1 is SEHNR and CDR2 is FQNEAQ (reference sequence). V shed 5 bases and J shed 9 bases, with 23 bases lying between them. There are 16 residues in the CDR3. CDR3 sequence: CASSTTGDFPSFEQFF. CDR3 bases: TGTGCCAGCAGCACGACGGGGGACTTCCCCAGCTTTGAGCAGTTCTTC.

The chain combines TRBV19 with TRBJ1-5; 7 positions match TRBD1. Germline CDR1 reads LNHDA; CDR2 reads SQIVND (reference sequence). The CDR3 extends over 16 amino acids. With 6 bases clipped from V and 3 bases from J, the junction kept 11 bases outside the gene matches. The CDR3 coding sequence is TGTGCCAGTAGCTATAGGCGGGGACAGTACAATCAGCCCCAGCATTTT. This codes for CASSYRRGQYNQPQHF.

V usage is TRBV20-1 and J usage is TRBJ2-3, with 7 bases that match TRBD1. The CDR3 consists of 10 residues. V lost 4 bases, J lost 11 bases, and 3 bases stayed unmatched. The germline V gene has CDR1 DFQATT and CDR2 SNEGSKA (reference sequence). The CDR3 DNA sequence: TGCAGTGCTACGGACAGGATGCAGTATTTT. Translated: CSATDRMQYF.

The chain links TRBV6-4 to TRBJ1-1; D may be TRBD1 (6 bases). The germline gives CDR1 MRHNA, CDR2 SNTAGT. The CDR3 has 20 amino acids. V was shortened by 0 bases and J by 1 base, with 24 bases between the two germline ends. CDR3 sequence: CASSDSLLSWLGAWNTEAFF. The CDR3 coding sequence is TGTGCCAGCAGTGACTCCTTACTTTCCTGGTTGGGGGCTTGGAACACTGAAGCTTTCTTT.

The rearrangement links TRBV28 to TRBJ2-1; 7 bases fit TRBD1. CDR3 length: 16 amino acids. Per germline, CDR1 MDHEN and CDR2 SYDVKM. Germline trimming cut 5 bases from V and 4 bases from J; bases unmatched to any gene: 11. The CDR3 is CASSTLTTGNYNEQFF. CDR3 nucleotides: TGTGCCAGCAGTACTTTGACGACAGGGAATTACAATGAGCAGTTCTTC.